This TCR beta chain originates from a study of blood T cell repertoires in COVID-19. As for the study in general: Sites across the United States, Italy and Spain contributed samples from acute and convalescent COVID-19. The cDNA or gDNA used as material had been derived from T cells, B-cell-depleted T cells, or PBMCs.

As processed by the authors: Reference gene primer amplification in the assay estimated nucleated cell counts. Assay used: immunoSEQ multiplex PCR; TCRdb lists only in-frame clones, some missing. The V and J calls and clone size come from that table; D and trimming were worked out from the DNA. The table lists approximately 280,000 clones, around 88% of them singletons. The specimen was peripheral blood. The sequence came from a woman in her 30s who had recovered from COVID-19.

CDR3 loop: CASRTQGRNTEAFF. Here the CDR3 DNA reads TGTGCCAGCAGAACACAGGGGAGGAACACTGAAGCTTTCTTT. The gene calls are TRBV3-1 (or the pseudogene TRBV3-2) and TRBJ1-1, with 7 bases fitting TRBD1. This CDR3 has 14 residues. V lost 6 bases and J lost 1; bases outside the gene matches: 5. Per germline, CDR1 LGHDT and CDR2 YNNKEL (reference sequence).